A single sample is the source of the 21 T cell receptor beta chains below, sequenced in a study of cytomegalovirus exposure and HLA in healthy donors. TCRdb's copy holds only in-frame clones and misses some; the assay was immunoSEQ multiplex PCR. The sample holds approximately 230,000 clones, roughly nine tenths seen once. Sequenced: PBMCs. Receptor source: a man between 18 and 35 years old in good health and CMV-seropositive.

V and J are TRBV11-2 and TRBJ2-5, with D uncertain. The CDR3 has 14 amino acids. V was clipped by 3 bases and J by 0 bases, with 8 bases between them. The germline CDR1 and CDR2 sequences are SGHAT and FQNNGV. The CDR3 DNA reads as TGTGCCAGCAGCTTTATAGGGTACCAAGAGACCCAGTACTTC. This gives the protein CASSFIGYQETQYF.

The gene calls are TRBV6-6 and TRBJ2-1, with 10 bases that match TRBD2. The V gene's germline CDR1 is MNHNY and CDR2 SVGAGI (reference sequence). This CDR3 spans 16 amino acids. The J segment lost 4 bases and the V segment lost 4 bases, leaving 7 bases of the junction unmatched. This CDR3 is CASSSSGRALYNEQFF. CDR3 DNA: TGTGCCAGCAGTTCGAGCGGGAGGGCCTTATACAATGAGCAGTTCTTC.

This chain joins TRBV11-2 and TRBJ2-5; D could derive from TRBD1 or TRBD2 (5 bases each). CDR3 length: 15 amino acids. Trimming stripped 5 bases from V and 5 bases from J, with 18 bases between. Germline-derived CDR1 and CDR2 are SGHAT and FQNNGV. The CDR3 region has the DNA TGTGCCAGCAGCCGAGGGGCTGGGTACGGGGAGACCCAGTACTTC. This sequence encodes CASSRGAGYGETQYF.

The chain carries TRBV27 and TRBJ1-1; D perhaps matches TRBD1 (5 bases). The V end lost 2 bases, the J end lost 2 bases, and 9 bases lay between the germline ends. From germline, CDR1 is MNHEY and CDR2 SMNVEV (reference sequence). This CDR3 region has 14 residues. CDR3 DNA sequence: TGTGCCAGCAGTTTAAGGGGACTAAACACTGAAGCTTTCTTT. Its translation is CASSLRGLNTEAFF.

V usage is TRBV2 and J usage is TRBJ1-1, with D unclear. Trimming took 11 bases from V and 11 from J, leaving 21 bases between them. Germline V gives CDR1 SNHLY, CDR2 FYNNEI. This CDR3 spans 12 amino acids. The CDR3 coding sequence is TGTGCCTCCTCAAACGTCCAGAGAAGGGCTTTCTTT. Its protein product is CASSNVQRRAFF.

The chain recombines TRBV28 with TRBJ1-5; D call uncertain. V was trimmed by 6 bases and J by 1 base, leaving 7 bases between them. Germline-derived CDR1 and CDR2 are MDHEN and SYDVKM. The CDR3 spans 13 residues. Written as DNA, the CDR3 is TGTGCCAGCAGCCCGAGGAGCAATCAGCCCCAGCATTTT. This translates into CASSPRSNQPQHF.

This rearrangement joins TRBV5-6 to TRBJ2-7; 10 bases fit TRBD2. Germline values: CDR1 SGHDT, CDR2 YYEEEE. The CDR3 spans 17 residues. Unmatched junction bases numbered 11, after V lost 0 bases and J lost 5 bases. The CDR3 DNA is TGTGCCAGCAGCTTGGAGCCTAGCGGGAGTTGGTATCACGAGCAGTACTTC. Encoded protein: CASSLEPSGSWYHEQYF.

This chain uses TRBV7-2 with TRBJ2-1, with 9 bases fitting TRBD2. Germline V gene lookup returns CDR1 SGHTA and CDR2 FQGNSA. V lost 5 bases, J lost 5 bases, and 7 bases stayed unmatched. The CDR3 length is 15 residues. As DNA, the CDR3 is TGTGCCAGCAGCGTCTCTAGCGGGGCTAACAATGAGCAGTTCTTC. Its protein is CASSVSSGANNEQFF.

This chain connects TRBV5-4 to TRBJ2-5; 8 positions match TRBD2. The junction had 5 bases not matched to a gene; V was cut back by 1 base and J by 6 bases. CDR1 and CDR2 (germline): SGHNT, YYREEE (reference sequence). CDR3 length equals 14 residues. The CDR3 region has the DNA TGTGCCAGCAGCTTGATGGCGGGAGGACAGACCCAGTACTTC. Its translation is CASSLMAGGQTQYF.

The CDR3: CASSEATTGTDTQYF. CDR3 nucleotide sequence: TGTGCCAGCAGTGAAGCTACGACAGGGACAGATACGCAGTATTTT. This chain uses TRBV6-1 with TRBJ2-3, with 7 nucleotides matching TRBD1. Looked up from germline, CDR1 is MNHNS and CDR2 is SASEGT. The CDR3 is 15 residues long. J lost 3 bases, V lost 0 bases, and 3 bases had no gene match.

V gene TRBV27 combines with J gene TRBJ1-5, with D possibly matching TRBD1 (5 bases). This CDR3 has 18 residues. Trimming took off 2 bases at V and 4 bases at J, with 21 bases between the two ends. Per germline, CDR1 MNHEY and CDR2 SMNVEV (reference sequence). The CDR3 spells CASSLIGTEPPLNQPQHF. The CDR3 DNA reads as TGTGCCAGCAGTTTAATTGGGACCGAACCGCCCTTAAATCAGCCCCAGCATTTT.

This chain uses TRBV28 with TRBJ2-1, with 7 bases lining up with TRBD2. The trim removed 1 base at V and 6 bases at J, leaving 6 bases unmatched. This CDR3 comprises 15 residues. CDR1 and CDR2 from the germline V gene are MDHEN and SYDVKM. The CDR3 nucleotides read TGTGCCAGCAGTTTATCCAGCGGGATGGGCAATGAGCAGTTCTTC. Amino acids: CASSLSSGMGNEQFF.

J is TRBJ1-2 and V is TRBV7-2; D gene ambiguous. This CDR3 has 19 residues. CDR1 is SGHTA and CDR2 is FQGNSA in the germline V gene. V dropped 1 base and J dropped 0 bases, with 21 bases sitting between them. The CDR3 is CASSLDSLAEIHSNYGYTF. CDR3 DNA: TGTGCCAGCAGCTTAGATAGCTTGGCGGAGATCCACTCTAACTATGGCTACACCTTC.

The chain has TRBV7-9 and TRBJ2-5; 11 positions match TRBD1. V shed 5 bases and J 4 bases; nucleotides not matched to a gene: 3. The germline V gene has CDR1 SEHNR and CDR2 FQNEAQ (reference sequence). The CDR3 covers 14 residues. Here the CDR3 DNA reads TGTGCCAGCAGCCCCGGGACAGGGGGAGAGACCCAGTACTTC. Translating gives CASSPGTGGETQYF.

The J gene is TRBJ2-2, the V gene TRBV5-5; 10 bases agree with TRBD2. There are 17 residues in the CDR3. CDR1 is SGHKS, CDR2 YYEKEE, per germline (reference sequence). V trimming: 4 bases; J trimming: 1 base; junction bases outside the gene matches: 7. The CDR3 loop reads CASSRGVAGGNTGELFF. CDR3 DNA: TGTGCCAGCAGCCGAGGGGTAGCGGGAGGGAACACCGGGGAGCTGTTTTTT.

The chain uses TRBV6-6 and TRBJ1-2; D is possibly TRBD1 (5 bases). CDR1 is MNHNY, CDR2 SVGAGI, per germline (reference sequence). There are 11 residues in the CDR3. V dropped 8 bases and J dropped 4 bases, with 8 bases sitting between them. CDR3 region: CASGAFYGYTF. CDR3 nucleotide sequence: TGTGCCAGCGGGGCGTTCTATGGCTACACCTTC.

This clone appeared a few times. The chain joins TRBV19 to TRBJ2-7; 11 bases are shared with TRBD2. The germline V gene encodes CDR1 LNHDA and CDR2 SQIVND (reference sequence). V dropped 4 bases and J dropped 1; count of bases not matched to a gene: 3. This CDR3 contains 15 residues. CDR3 DNA sequence: TGTGCCAGTAGTACCTTAGCGGGAGGGTCCTACGAGCAGTACTTC. This translates into CASSTLAGGSYEQYF.

This chain links TRBV9 with TRBJ2-7; D is unclear. CDR3 size: 13 residues. V lost 3 bases to trimming and J lost 4 bases, with 11 bases between them. The germline CDR1 and CDR2 sequences are SGDLS and YYNGEE. CDR3 loop: CASSAGPPYEQYF. CDR3 nucleotides: TGTGCCAGCAGCGCGGGTCCGCCATACGAGCAGTACTTC.

The gene calls are TRBV9 and TRBJ2-2; 9 bases line up with TRBD2. With 0 bases clipped from V and 10 bases from J, the junction kept 4 bases outside the gene matches. Germline CDR1 is SGDLS and CDR2 is YYNGEE. The CDR3 is made up of 14 amino acids. As DNA, the CDR3 is TGTGCCAGCAGCGTAGAGACTAGCGGTGTGGAGCTGTTTTTT. Translating gives CASSVETSGVELFF. Variable domain in full (rest from reference TRBV9 and TRBJ2-2): DSGVTQTPKHLITATGQRVTLRCSPRSGDLSVYWYQQSLDQGLQFLIQYYNGEERAKGNILERFSAQQFPDLHSELNLSSLELGDSALYFCASSVETSGVELFFGEGSRLTVL.

The V gene is TRBV7-3, the J gene TRBJ2-1, with D unresolved. With 3 bases removed from V and 5 bases from J, the gap between germline ends came to 8 bases. Germline V lookup: CDR1 SGHTA, CDR2 FQGTGA. This CDR3 has 13 residues. CDR3 amino acids: CASSFLAHNEQFF. In nucleotides, the CDR3 is TGTGCCAGCAGCTTTTTAGCCCACAATGAGCAGTTCTTC.

This clone has more than one count but fewer than ten. The chain links TRBV4-1 to TRBJ2-1, with 10 bases lining up with TRBD2. The CDR3 is 15 residues long. V dropped 3 bases and J dropped 9; count of bases not matched to a gene: 8. CDR1 is MGHRA, CDR2 YSYEKL, per germline. DNA for the CDR3: TGCGCCAGCAGCCACGGAGCGGGAGGGCCCGGTGAGCAGTTCTTC. It encodes CASSHGAGGPGEQFF.